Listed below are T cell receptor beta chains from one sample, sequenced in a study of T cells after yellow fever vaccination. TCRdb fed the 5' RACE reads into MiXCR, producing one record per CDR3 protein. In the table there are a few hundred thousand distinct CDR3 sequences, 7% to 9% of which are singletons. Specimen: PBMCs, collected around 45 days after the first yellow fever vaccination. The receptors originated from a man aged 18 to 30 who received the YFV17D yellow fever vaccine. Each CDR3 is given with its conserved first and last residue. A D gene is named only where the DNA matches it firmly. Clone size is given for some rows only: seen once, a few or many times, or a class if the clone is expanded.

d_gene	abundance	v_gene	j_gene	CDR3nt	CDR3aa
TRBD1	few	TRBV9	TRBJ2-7	TGTGCCAGCAGCCCGTGGGACAGGGAGGGTTACGAGCAGTACTTC	CASSPWDREGYEQYF
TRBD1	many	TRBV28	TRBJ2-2	TGTGCCAGCGGGGGACAGACCCGGTCCGGGGAGCTGTTTTTT	CASGGQTRSGELFF
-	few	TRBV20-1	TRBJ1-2	TGCAGTGCTAGGGACGGGACGAAGTATGGCTACACCTTC	CSARDGTKYGYTF
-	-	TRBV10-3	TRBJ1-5	TGTGCCATCAGTGAGATTAGGGGCGATCAGCCCCAGCATTTT	CAISEIRGDQPQHF
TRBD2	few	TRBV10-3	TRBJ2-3	TGTGCCATCAGTGACCCGGGACTAGGTTTCGATACGCAGTATTTT	CAISDPGLGFDTQYF
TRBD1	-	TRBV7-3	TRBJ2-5	TGTGCCAGCAGCGCACACAGGGGCGAGACCCAGTACTTC	CASSAHRGETQYF
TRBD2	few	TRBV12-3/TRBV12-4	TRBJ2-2	TGTGCCAGCAGTGATCGGGGCGGGGGGGCGATCGGGGAGCTGTTTTTT	CASSDRGGGAIGELFF
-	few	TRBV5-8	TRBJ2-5	TGTGCCAGCAGCCCCGCGAGGGGGGGGAAGGTTTGGGAGACCCAGTACTTC	CASSPARGGKVWETQYF
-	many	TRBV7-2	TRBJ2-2	TGTGCCAGCAGCTTAGTGGCGCTAGGAACGGAGCTGTTTTTT	CASSLVALGTELFF
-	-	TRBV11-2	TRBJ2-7	TGTGCCAGCAGCCTACCACGAGGATTGGAGTACGAGCAGTACTTC	CASSLPRGLEYEQYF
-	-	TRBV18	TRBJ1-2	TGTGCCAGCTCACCGCAGGGACATGGCTACACCTTC	CASSPQGHGYTF
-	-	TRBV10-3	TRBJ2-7	TGTGCCACCGAAGACGAAACCAGCTCCTACGAGCAGTACTTC	CATEDETSSYEQYF
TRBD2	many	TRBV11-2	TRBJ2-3	TGTGCCAGCAGCCAGGGGACTAGCGGGCGCACAGATACGCAGTATTTT	CASSQGTSGRTDTQYF
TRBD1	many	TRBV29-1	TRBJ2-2	TGCAGCACCGGGACAGTGAACACCGGGGAGCTGTTTTTT	CSTGTVNTGELFF
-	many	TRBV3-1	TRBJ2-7	TGTGCCAGCAGCCTTGGGGGGAGGTACGAGCAGTACTTC	CASSLGGRYEQYF
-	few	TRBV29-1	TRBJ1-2	TGCAGCGTTGAAGAAGTACGGGGGTATGGCTACACCTTC	CSVEEVRGYGYTF
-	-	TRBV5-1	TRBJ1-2	TGCGCCAGCAGCGGACGTCCAGGGGCGCTTGGCTACACCTTC	CASSGRPGALGYTF
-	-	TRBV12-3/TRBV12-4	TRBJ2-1	TGTGCCAGCACCCTAGGGGCAACCGGTGAGCAGTTCTTC	CASTLGATGEQFF
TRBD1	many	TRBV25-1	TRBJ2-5	TGTGCCAGCAGTGGTGGACAGGGCGAGACCCAGTACTTC	CASSGGQGETQYF
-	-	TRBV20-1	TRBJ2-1	TGCAGTGCCTCGTCCGGGGTTATGGGTGAGCAGTTCTTC	CSASSGVMGEQFF
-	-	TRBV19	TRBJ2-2	TGTGCCAGTACAGTACCTAACGGGGTAACCACCGGGGAGCTGTTTTTT	CASTVPNGVTTGELFF
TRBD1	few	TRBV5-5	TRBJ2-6	TGTGCCAGCAGCTTGCAGGGGGCATCGGGGGCCAACGTCCTGACTTTC	CASSLQGASGANVLTF
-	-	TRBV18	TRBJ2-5	TGTGCCAGCTCACCGGGACCGACCAAAGAGACCCAGTACTTC	CASSPGPTKETQYF
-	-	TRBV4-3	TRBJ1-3	TGCGCCAGCAGCCAAGAGGGCTGGGACACCATATATTTT	CASSQEGWDTIYF
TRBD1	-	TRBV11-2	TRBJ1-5	TGTGCCAGCAGCTTATCCAGGACAGGGGGTGCGTATAGCAATCAGCCCCAGCATTTT	CASSLSRTGGAYSNQPQHF
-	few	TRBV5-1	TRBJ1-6	TGCGCCAGCAGCTTAAATCCACGTGGGGGTTATTCACCCCTCCACTTT	CASSLNPRGGYSPLHF
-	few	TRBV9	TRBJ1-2	TGTGCCAGCAGCGCCGACACAGGGCCCAACTATGGCTACACCTTC	CASSADTGPNYGYTF
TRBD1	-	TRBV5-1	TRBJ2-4	TGCGCCAGCAGCCTTACAGGGGTGGACAAAAACATTCAGTACTTC	CASSLTGVDKNIQYF
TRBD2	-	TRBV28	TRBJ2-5	TGTGCCAGCAGTTCCGAGCGGGGTAACCCCCGGACCCAGTACTTC	CASSSERGNPRTQYF
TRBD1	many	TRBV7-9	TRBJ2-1	TGTGCCAGCAGCTTCCAGGGGGCCCATGAGCAGTTCTTC	CASSFQGAHEQFF
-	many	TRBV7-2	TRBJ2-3	TGTGCCAGCAGCTTATCGGAGAGACACACAGATACGCAGTATTTT	CASSLSERHTDTQYF
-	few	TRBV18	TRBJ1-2	TGTGCCAGCTCACCGACGACAACCGACTATGGCTACACCTTC	CASSPTTTDYGYTF
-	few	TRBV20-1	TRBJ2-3	TGCAGTGCTAGTCGGTCAGCTACAGATACGCAGTATTTT	CSASRSATDTQYF
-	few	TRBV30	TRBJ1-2	TGTGGATTTAGTGGTGGAAATGGCTACACCTTC	CGFSGGNGYTF
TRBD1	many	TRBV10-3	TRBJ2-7	TGTGCCATCAGACCTCCGGGACAGGGTGTATACGAGCAGTACTTC	CAIRPPGQGVYEQYF
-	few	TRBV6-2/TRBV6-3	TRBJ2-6	TGTGCCAGCAGTCCTCGCTACGACAGCTCTGGGGCCAACGTCCTGACTTTC	CASSPRYDSSGANVLTF
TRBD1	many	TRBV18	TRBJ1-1	TGTGCCAGCTCACCAAGCCTGGACAGGATTTCGACTGAAGCTTTCTTT	CASSPSLDRISTEAFF
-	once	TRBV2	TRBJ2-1	TGTGCCAGCAGCCGCAATACGGGGAATGAGCAGTTCTTC	CASSRNTGNEQFF
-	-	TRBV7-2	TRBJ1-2	TGTGCCAGCAGCTCAGGGCCCGGAGCTAACTATGGCTACACCTTC	CASSSGPGANYGYTF
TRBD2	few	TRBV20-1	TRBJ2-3	TGCAGTGCGCTAGTACCCAGCGGGGGAGCAGATACGCAGTATTTT	CSALVPSGGADTQYF
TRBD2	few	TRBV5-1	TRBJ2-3	TGCGCCAGCAGGTTGGAAGCGGGGCCGCAGTATTTT	CASRLEAGPQYF
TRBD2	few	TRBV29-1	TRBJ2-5	TGCAGCGTGGGGGGGGGCCAAGAGACCCAGTACTTC	CSVGGGQETQYF
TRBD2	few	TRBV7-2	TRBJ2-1	TGTGCCAGCAGGAACCCGGGTAGCGGGTTTACGGGTGAGCAGTTCTTC	CASRNPGSGFTGEQFF
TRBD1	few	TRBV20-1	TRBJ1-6	TGCAGTGCTAGGAGGGACAGGGCAGCACCCCTCCACTTT	CSARRDRAAPLHF
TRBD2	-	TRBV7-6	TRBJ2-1	TGTGCCAGCAGCGAGGGACTAGTGGGCAATGAGCAGTTCTTC	CASSEGLVGNEQFF
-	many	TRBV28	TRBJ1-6	TGTGCCAGCAGTTTACACAGGGAGTACTCACCCCTCCACTTT	CASSLHREYSPLHF
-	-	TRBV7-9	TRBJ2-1	TGTGCCAGCAGCCTCTTATATCCCCGACGGCAGTTCTTC	CASSLLYPRRQFF
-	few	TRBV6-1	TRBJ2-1	TGTGCCAGCAGTGGAAGGCCTAGGATTGATGAGCAGTTCTTC	CASSGRPRIDEQFF
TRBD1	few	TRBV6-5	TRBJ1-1	TGTGCCAGCAGTCTACAGGGGGCCATTGAAGCTTTCTTT	CASSLQGAIEAFF
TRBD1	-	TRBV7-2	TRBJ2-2	TGTGCCAGCAGCCCGCGGACAGGAAGAAACACCGGGGAGCTGTTTTTT	CASSPRTGRNTGELFF
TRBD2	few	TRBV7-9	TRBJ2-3	TGTGCCATCAAGACTAGCGGGGGCACAGATACGCAGTATTTT	CAIKTSGGTDTQYF
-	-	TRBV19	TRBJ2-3	TGTGCCAGTAGTAAGGGCCAGGACACAGATACGCAGTATTTT	CASSKGQDTDTQYF
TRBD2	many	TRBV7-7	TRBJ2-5	TGTGCTAGCAGCCCGGGACTAGCGGGGGCAGGAGAGACCCAGTACTTC	CASSPGLAGAGETQYF
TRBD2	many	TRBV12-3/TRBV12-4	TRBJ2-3	TGTGTCAACGAGCGGGGGCCAGCAGATACGCAGTATTTT	CVNERGPADTQYF